This T cell receptor beta chain was retrieved from a study of cytomegalovirus exposure and HLA in healthy donors. PCR primers comprised 60 Vbeta and 13 Jbeta primers. The repertoire was sequenced with immunoSEQ multiplex PCR; TCRdb's copy has only in-frame clones and lacks some. The profile shows approximately 100,000 clones, roughly 79% of them singletons. This clone was seen more than once but under ten times. The receptor comes from a woman in her thirties or forties in good health and CMV-seronegative. The sample was PBMCs.

The CDR3 DNA sequence: TGTGCCACCAGCAGAGATCCGGGACAGGGCAATCAGCCCCAGCATTTT. Its translation is CATSRDPGQGNQPQHF. The chain employs TRBV15 and TRBJ1-5, with 8 positions matching TRBD1. The CDR3 has 16 amino acids. Per the germline V gene, CDR1 is LNHNV and CDR2 is YYDKDF (reference sequence). Germline trimming cut 0 bases from V and 2 bases from J; bases unmatched to any gene: 3.